This entry is about one TCR beta chain. In this sample, this clone turned up a few times. Its antigen has not been determined. Base qualities are not provided; no much larger clone lies one nucleotide away. This record comes from a study of cytomegalovirus exposure and HLA in healthy donors (dated by TCRdb to the late 2010s). At the level of the whole study: According to an earlier analysis of a few hundred of the donors, about 179 million T cells yielded roughly 100 million unique TCR beta sequences and around 280 Gb of sequence data. Around 320 gigabases of sequencing data and some 85 million unique TCR sequences were included in an early release covering 500 to 750 HLA-typed donors. Of the roughly 400 genotyped donors, about 80% fell in the genetic ancestry cluster associated with self-reported Caucasian donors. The aim of the study was to test whether cataloging public T cell receptors could identify signatures of past pathogen exposure. The study profiled the T cell repertoires of hundreds of subjects by immunosequencing and related them to cytomegalovirus serostatus. Besides the first cohort of 666 subjects, a separate validation cohort made up of 120 different subjects was used. The study combined high-throughput TCR immunosequencing, statistical association of individual TCRs with disease status, and machine learning to predict cytomegalovirus infection status. In a later analysis, previously published TCR beta repertoires from 666 donors were re-analyzed and high-resolution HLA genotyping was added so that TCR occurrence patterns could be studied. Rather than using new phenotypic data, the later analysis identified candidate immune exposures from TCR beta sequences and from how often those sequences occurred across donors. In an earlier analysis of 500 to 650 of the donors, high-throughput TCR beta sequencing was used to judge whether each TCR beta V gene segment behaved as functional or pseudogenic. Donor age, sex, ethnicity and CMV serostatus were compiled together with the repertoire data. A later genetic analysis used genome-wide SNP genotypes for about 65% of the roughly 700 donors, treating that subset as a discovery cohort. All discovery cohort repertoires had been generated on a single sequencing platform. HLA typing included class I and class II loci at four-digit resolution. Typing coverage differed by locus: A, B, C, DRB1 and DQB1 were typed in roughly 620-630 donors, DQA1 in 522, DPA1 in approximately 610, and DPB1 in approximately 450. Four to six DR-DQ haplotypes were handled as single units for association and clustering, since linkage in the cohort was strong. Among roughly 400 genotyped donors of the cohort, an average of 235,054 unique TCR beta nucleotide sequences were sequenced per donor, about a sixth of them non-productive. The study at large found these results: In vitro tests confirmed that a few of the cytomegalovirus-associated TCR beta chains recognize cytomegalovirus antigens. According to the authors, the approach could potentially be generalized to other disease states and immunological phenotypes. The 87-base-pair reads could not distinguish some IMGT-functional V segments, including TRBV6-2 and TRBV6-3, so those segments were excluded. A later genetic analysis reported fewer N-insertions in productive TCRs among donors in an Asian-associated ancestry cluster than the roughly 720-donor mean. Because HLA typing was unavailable for some donors at each locus, only the typed subset was used in association tests. The cohort was sequenced for TCR beta chains only, and without alpha or paired-chain data the features that could be detected were limited. Linkage disequilibrium might explain the correlated functional status among segregating V segments, but an unknown experimental factor could not be excluded. A later analysis reported that several top co-occurrence clusters appeared linked to parvovirus B19, influenza, CMV and Epstein-Barr virus. Presence/absence analyses assumed roughly uniform sequencing depth across donors, an assumption that may not hold. Most TCR sequences were seen in very few donors, while some public TCRs were found in many individuals. Cytomegalovirus status was reported to be diagnosed by the classifier with high specificity and sensitivity in both the original and validation cohorts. In a later genetic analysis, a missense DCLRE1C variant was associated with V-gene and J-gene trimming of TCR beta chains, and the association was replicated in an independent cohort. When HLA alleles, especially DR and DQ, strongly co-occurred, TCR associations were difficult to assign to individual alleles. In a later analysis, HLA-associated TCR beta chains showed more clonal expansion and lower generation probabilities than non-associated chains that were equally common. A further reported finding was that TCR beta sequences accurately predicted the HLA-A and HLA-B alleles for most subjects in the first cohort. A cluster of highly shared sequence variants was judged likely to represent a technical artifact of the sequencing pipeline. A later analysis found that most CMV-associated TCR beta chains appeared HLA-restricted, with HLA associations seemingly driven largely by CMV exposure. A later analysis associated about 16,000 TCR beta sequences with specific HLA alleles at a false discovery rate of 0.05. In a later analysis, TCR association rates were found to vary across HLA loci, with the most associated TCRs seen for DRB1 alleles and the fewest for HLA-C alleles. The earlier analysis of approximately 590 of the donors excluded roughly 17 rarely observed V segments, including chromosome 9 orphons, because counts were too low. CMV serostatus was the only immune exposure information available for the cohort. The study gave a list of some 150 TCR beta chains associated with cytomegalovirus. Broadly in line with IMGT annotations, most TCR beta V segments showed up in productive rearrangements about 87% or about 30% of the time in an earlier analysis of roughly 590 of the donors.

The cohort was made up of hundreds of healthy bone marrow donors. At the time of sampling, all cohort members were nominally healthy, though unrecorded immune exposures were likely present. The donor was CMV seropositive and was included in the group of 289 seropositive cohort members. Each donor provided a peripheral blood sample, and peripheral blood mononuclear cells were used for TCR beta sequencing. The Qiagen DNeasy Blood Extraction Kit was used to extract genomic DNA from the blood cell samples. Library generation was performed with the immunoSEQ multiplex PCR assay. For the multiplex PCR, a mixture combining 60 forward primers for TCR Vbeta segments and 13 reverse primers for TCR Jbeta segments was used. The CDR3 region of rearranged TCR beta genes was amplified from genomic DNA with a multiplex PCR assay. The Illumina HiSeq System was used to sequence the amplified TCR beta libraries as 87-base-pair reads. Under the source paper's analysis protocol: In a later analysis, some 80 million unique TCR beta chains were counted across the 650 to 750 repertoires, and roughly 11 million of these chains were shared by at least two donors. A nearest-neighbor algorithm error-corrected the raw reads and collapsed the reads into unique sequences, merging closely related sequences to remove PCR and sequencing errors. Alignment of CDR3 sequences to IMGT reference sequences was used to assign V, D and J gene segments. For a sequence to be retained, a match of at least six nucleotides was required to both a V gene segment and a J gene segment. A rearrangement was called productive if the CDR3 had no stop codons and remained in frame with V and J, and every other rearrangement was called non-productive. CDR3 was defined according to IMGT convention as the region running from the second conserved V-encoded cysteine to the conserved J-encoded phenylalanine. The earlier analysis of about 500 of the donors excluded sequences that lacked an unambiguous match to a single V gene segment. In an earlier analysis of approximately 610 of the donors, V segments were called functional above 56.7% productive rearrangements and were called segregating when the between-donor standard deviation exceeded 5%. To diagnose cytomegalovirus status from the catalog of TCR beta chain sequences, a statistical classification framework was built. V and J gene assignment, in a later analysis, came from comparing TCR nucleotide sequences with IMGT/GENE-DB human TR gene sequences. Using the TCRdist pipeline, a later analysis assigned CDR3 sequences along with most-parsimonious VDJ recombination scenarios. In a later analysis, every TCR beta chain was defined by the combination of its CDR3 amino acid sequence and its V-gene family, and reads without a unique V-gene family were dropped. In a later analysis, 450 to 600 highly shared, low-generation-probability nucleotide sequences were removed to address suspected cross-contamination and a sequencing artifact. A later analysis calculated a clonal expansion index for each public chain from normalized within-repertoire ranks of inferred template counts. In a later analysis, generation probabilities were computed using a VDJ recombination model fitted to out-of-frame rearrangements, and the results were checked against IGoR. In a later analysis, TCR-TCR, TCR-HLA and TCR-CMV co-occurrence was scored with hypergeometric tests, and a repertoire-size bias correction was applied to TCR pairs. False discovery rates were estimated in a later analysis by permuting HLA or CMV assignments 20 times. A later analysis grouped co-occurring TCRs with DBSCAN, adding TCRdist sequence similarity when clustering within HLA-allele-positive subsets. Repertoires with fewer than 30,000 or more than 120,000 public chains, plus five repertoires with anomalous nucleotide sharing, were excluded from co-occurrence clustering. In its TCRdb copy, this immuneACCESS table keeps in-frame sequences only and misses some clones. Where compared with another copy, unresolved V genes explain less than half of these, and the others have no known cause. D and trimming were read from the DNA, whereas the V and J calls and clone size are those reported in that table. A total of over 90,000 clones appear in this sample, roughly 74% of them only once. Roughly an eighth of the sample is in the top ten clones.

Cut back by 3 bases and 1 base, the V and J ends lie 10 bases apart. For CDR1 and CDR2, the germline V gene lists SNHLY and FYNNEI. Counted from cysteine to phenylalanine, this CDR3 has 15 amino acids. The DNA shown is the 45-base CDR3, in frame from base 1. The chain joins TRBV2 to TRBJ2-1, and possibly TRBD2, on 5 matching bases. The material sequenced was PBMCs. The clonotype comes from a woman in her 70s in good health and CMV-seropositive. The nucleotide sequence is TGTGCCAGCAGTGAGGTAGCGTCATCCTACAATGAGCAGTTCTTC. Its translation is CASSEVASSYNEQFF.